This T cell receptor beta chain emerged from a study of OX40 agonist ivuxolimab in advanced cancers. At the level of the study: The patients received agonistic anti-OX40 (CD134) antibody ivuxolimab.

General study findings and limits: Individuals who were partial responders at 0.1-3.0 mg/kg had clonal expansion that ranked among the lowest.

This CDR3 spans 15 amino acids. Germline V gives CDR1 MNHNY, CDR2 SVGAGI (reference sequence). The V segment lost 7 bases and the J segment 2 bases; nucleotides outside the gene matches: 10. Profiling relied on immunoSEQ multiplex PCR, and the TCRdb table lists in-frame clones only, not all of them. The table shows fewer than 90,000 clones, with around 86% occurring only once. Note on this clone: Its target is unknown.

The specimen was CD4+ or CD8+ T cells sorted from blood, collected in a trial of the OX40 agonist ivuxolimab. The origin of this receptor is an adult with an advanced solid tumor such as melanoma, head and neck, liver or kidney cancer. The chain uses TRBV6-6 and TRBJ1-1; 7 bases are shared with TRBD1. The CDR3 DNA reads TGTGCCAGCATTGACAGGGTAGGAGCAAACACTGAAGCTTTCTTT. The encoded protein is CASIDRVGANTEAFF.